This TCR beta chain was profiled in a study of blood T cell repertoires in COVID-19. Overall study context: The study drew acute and convalescent COVID-19 samples from the United States, Italy and Spain. T cells, B-cell-depleted T cells, or PBMCs provided the cDNA or gDNA that served as material.

Only in-frame clones appear in the TCRdb table, and some are missing; sequencing was by immunoSEQ multiplex PCR. The data show 80,000 or so clones, more than 70% seen once. Germline CDR1 is MNHEY and CDR2 is SMNVEV (reference sequence). With 5 bases removed from V and 4 bases from J, the gap between germline ends came to 9 bases. The length of the CDR3 is 13 residues. This receptor was taken from a man aged 45 to 65 with acute or convalescent COVID-19. This chain links TRBV27 with TRBJ2-1; possible D gene TRBD1, 5 bases. The sequencing input was peripheral blood. The CDR3 bases are TGTGCCAGCAGTCTTACAGGATACAATGAGCAGTTCTTC. Residues: CASSLTGYNEQFF.